This entry concerns a single T cell receptor (beta chain). This clone was seen only a few times. No cognate antigen has been identified for it. No per-base quality is available; no much larger clone lies one base away. The CDR3 measures 16 amino acids from cysteine to phenylalanine. Only the CDR3 portion is preserved as DNA: 48 bases, with reading frame beginning at the first base. Relative to germline, V is missing 3 bases and J is missing 6 bases, with 5 bases of the junction outside any gene match. Taken from the germline V gene, the CDR1 and CDR2 loops are KGHDR and SFDVKD. Samples from volunteer blood donors who had recovered from COVID-19 were contributed by a second Seattle source. Whole blood was collected in K2EDTA tubes by collaborating institutions according to the institutions' own protocols. For TCRbeta analysis, collaborators shipped samples as frozen whole blood, isolated PBMCs, or DNA extracted from either of those sample types.

TCRbeta CDR3 regions were amplified from genomic DNA by means of the immunoSEQ Assay, a bias-controlled multiplex PCR. On the study's bioinformatics: Nucleated cell counts per sample were estimated from amplification of reference gene primers within the assay. To quantify the absolute abundance of each unique TCRbeta CDR3 rearrangement, sequence reads were collapsed and filtered. For each sample, productive Simpson clonality was calculated as the square root of Simpson's diversity index across productive rearrangements. The immuneACCESS repertoire file appears here via TCRdb, limited to in-frame rearrangements. These files lack a portion of the clones; in checked studies, under half of the deficit traces to unresolved V genes, and the cause of the others is not known. V and J calls and clone size come straight from that table; D and trimming were deduced from the DNA. A total of about 190,000 clones appear in this sample, less than 85% of them only once. Jointly, the top ten make up roughly 13% of the sample.

The record originates from a study of blood T cell repertoires in COVID-19 (dated by TCRdb to 2018 to 2021). About the study as a whole: Samples from collaborators originated in the United States, Italy and Spain and spanned both the acute and convalescent phases of COVID-19. The samples were drawn from the first 160 participants of the ongoing ImmuneRACE study and from 1,254 subjects provided by 6 global collaborators. Where available, HLA class I and class II types were obtained from metadata supplied by the sample provider rather than from assay-based typing. A de-identified subject ID, COVID-19 status, age in years and sex were almost always included in the sample metadata. The repertoires were released in a freely available public database intended as a resource for research on the immune response to SARS-CoV-2. Deeply sampled blood TCRbeta repertoires from subjects exposed to, actively infected with, or recovered from COVID-19 were included in the dataset. The prospective study material was composed of cDNA or gDNA derived from T cells, B-cell-depleted T cells, or PBMCs.

What the authors observed across the whole study: How much clinical and demographic metadata was included differed by source and by participant, and the metadata was provided uncurated.

The sequence links TRBV24-1 to TRBJ2-2, and TRBD2 aligns with 11 junction nucleotides. The specimen sequenced was peripheral blood. The receptor's source is a man in his forties or fifties who had recovered from COVID-19. The CDR3 loop reads CATSDPSSGRPGELFF. The bases read TGTGCCACCAGTGATCCGTCTAGCGGGAGGCCCGGGGAGCTGTTTTTT.